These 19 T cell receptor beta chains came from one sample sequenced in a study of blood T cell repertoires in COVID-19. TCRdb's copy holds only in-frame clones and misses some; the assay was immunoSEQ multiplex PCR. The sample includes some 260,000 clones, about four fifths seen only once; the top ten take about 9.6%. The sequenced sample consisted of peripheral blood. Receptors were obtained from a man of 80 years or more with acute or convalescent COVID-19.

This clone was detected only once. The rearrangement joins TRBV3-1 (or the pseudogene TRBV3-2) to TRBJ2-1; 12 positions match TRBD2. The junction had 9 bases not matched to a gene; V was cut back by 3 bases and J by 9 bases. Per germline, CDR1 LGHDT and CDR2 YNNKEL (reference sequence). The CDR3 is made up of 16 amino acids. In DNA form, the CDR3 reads TGTGCCAGCAGCCACGGGGAGCTAGCGGGAGGGGGTGAGCAGTTCTTC. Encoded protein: CASSHGELAGGGEQFF.

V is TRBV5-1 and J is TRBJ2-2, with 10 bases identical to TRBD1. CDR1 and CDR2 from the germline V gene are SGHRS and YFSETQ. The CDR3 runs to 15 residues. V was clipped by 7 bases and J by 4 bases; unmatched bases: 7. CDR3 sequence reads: CASSPGQGTTGELFF. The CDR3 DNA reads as TGCGCCAGCTCTCCGGGACAGGGGACCACCGGGGAGCTGTTTTTT.

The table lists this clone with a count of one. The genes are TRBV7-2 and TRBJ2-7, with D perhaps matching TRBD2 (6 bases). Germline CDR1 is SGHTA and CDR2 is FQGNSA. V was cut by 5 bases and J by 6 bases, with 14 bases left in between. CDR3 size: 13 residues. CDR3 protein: CASSGGTLGEQYF. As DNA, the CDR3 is TGTGCCAGCAGCGGCGGGACTCTCGGCGAGCAGTACTTC. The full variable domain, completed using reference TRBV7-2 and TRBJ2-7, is GAGVSQSPSNKVTEKGKDVELRCDPISGHTALYWYRQSLGQGLEFLIYFQGNSAPDKSGLPSDRFSAERTGGSVSTLTIQRTQQEDSAVYLCASSGGTLGEQYFGPGTRLTVT.

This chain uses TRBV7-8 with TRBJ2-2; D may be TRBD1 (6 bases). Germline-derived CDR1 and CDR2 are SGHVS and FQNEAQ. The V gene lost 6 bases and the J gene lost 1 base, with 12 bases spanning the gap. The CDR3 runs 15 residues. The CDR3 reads CASSRSGQNTGELFF. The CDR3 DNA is TGTGCCAGCAGTCGATCGGGACAGAACACCGGGGAGCTGTTTTTT.

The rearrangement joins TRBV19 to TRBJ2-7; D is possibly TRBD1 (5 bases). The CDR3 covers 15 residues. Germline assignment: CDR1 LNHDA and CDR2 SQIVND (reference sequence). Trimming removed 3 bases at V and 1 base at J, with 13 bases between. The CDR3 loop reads CASSIDTRQSYEQYF. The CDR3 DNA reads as TGTGCCAGTAGTATCGACACCAGACAGTCCTACGAGCAGTACTTC.

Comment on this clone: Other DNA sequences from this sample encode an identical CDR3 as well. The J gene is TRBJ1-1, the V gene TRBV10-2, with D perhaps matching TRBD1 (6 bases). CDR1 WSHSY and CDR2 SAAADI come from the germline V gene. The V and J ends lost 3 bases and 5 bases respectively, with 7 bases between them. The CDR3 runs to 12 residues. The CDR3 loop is CASSDRGTEAFF. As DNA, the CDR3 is TGCGCCAGCAGTGACAGGGGAACTGAAGCTTTCTTT.

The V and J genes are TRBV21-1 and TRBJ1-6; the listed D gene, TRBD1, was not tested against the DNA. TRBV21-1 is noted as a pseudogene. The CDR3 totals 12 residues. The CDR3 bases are TGTGCCAGCACAGGACAGGGCTCACCCCTCCACTTT. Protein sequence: CASTGQGSPLHF.

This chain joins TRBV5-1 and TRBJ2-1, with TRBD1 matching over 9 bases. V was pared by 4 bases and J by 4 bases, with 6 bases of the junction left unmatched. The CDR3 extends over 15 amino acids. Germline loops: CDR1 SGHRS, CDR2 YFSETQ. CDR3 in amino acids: CASSRGDRAYNEQFF. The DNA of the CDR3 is TGCGCCAGCAGCCGTGGGGACAGGGCATACAATGAGCAGTTCTTC.

DNA for the CDR3: TGTGCCAGCAGCTTAGGTGGTAGCGGGAGGGTCGACGAGCAGTACTTC. Residues: CASSLGGSGRVDEQYF. The J gene is TRBJ2-7, the V gene TRBV11-2; TRBD2 matches at 11 bases. V gave up 1 base and J gave up 5 bases; unmatched junction bases: 7. Germline loops: CDR1 SGHAT, CDR2 FQNNGV. The CDR3 runs 16 residues.

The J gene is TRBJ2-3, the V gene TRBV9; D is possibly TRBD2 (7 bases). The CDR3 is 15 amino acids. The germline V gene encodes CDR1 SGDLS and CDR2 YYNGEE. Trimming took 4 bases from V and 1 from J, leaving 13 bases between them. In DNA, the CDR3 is TGTGCCAGCAGCTTGGGGGGGGCTGGCACAGATACGCAGTATTTT. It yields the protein CASSLGGAGTDTQYF.

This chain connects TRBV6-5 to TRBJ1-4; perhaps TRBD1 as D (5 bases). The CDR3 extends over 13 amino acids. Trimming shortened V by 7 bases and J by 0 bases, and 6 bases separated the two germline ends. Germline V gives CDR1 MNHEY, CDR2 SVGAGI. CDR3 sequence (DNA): TGTGCCAGCAAGGGGACAACTAATGAAAAACTGTTTTTT. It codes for CASKGTTNEKLFF.

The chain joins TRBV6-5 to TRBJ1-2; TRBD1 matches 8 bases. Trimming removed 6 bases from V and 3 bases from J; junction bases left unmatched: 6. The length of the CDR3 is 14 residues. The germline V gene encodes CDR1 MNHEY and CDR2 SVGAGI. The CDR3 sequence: CASRIGTGHYGYTF. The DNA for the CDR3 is TGTGCCAGCAGGATCGGGACAGGCCACTATGGCTACACCTTC.

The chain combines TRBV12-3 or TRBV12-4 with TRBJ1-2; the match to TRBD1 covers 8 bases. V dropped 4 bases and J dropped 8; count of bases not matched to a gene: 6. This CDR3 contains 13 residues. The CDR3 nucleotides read TGTGCCAGCAGTTCCCGCAGGGGGCGAGGCTACACCTTC. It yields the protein CASSSRRGRGYTF.

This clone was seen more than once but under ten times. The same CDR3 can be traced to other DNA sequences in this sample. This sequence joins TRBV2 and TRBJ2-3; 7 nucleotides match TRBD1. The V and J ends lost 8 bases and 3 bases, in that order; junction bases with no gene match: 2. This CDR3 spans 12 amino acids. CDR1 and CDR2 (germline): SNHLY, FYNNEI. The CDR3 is CASRQGTDTQYF. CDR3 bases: TGTGCCAGCCGACAGGGAACAGATACGCAGTATTTT.

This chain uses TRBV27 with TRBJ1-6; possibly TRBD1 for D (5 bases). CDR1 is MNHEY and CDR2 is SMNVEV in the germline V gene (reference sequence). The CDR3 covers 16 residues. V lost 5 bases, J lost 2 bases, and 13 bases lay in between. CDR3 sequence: CASSPIPGPYNSPLHF. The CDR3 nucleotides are TGTGCCAGCAGTCCTATCCCAGGGCCCTATAATTCACCCCTCCACTTT.

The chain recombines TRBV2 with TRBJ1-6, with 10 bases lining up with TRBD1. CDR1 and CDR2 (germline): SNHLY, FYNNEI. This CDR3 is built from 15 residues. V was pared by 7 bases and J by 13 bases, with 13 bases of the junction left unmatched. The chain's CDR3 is CASTLSGTGVPPLHF. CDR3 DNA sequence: TGTGCCAGCACCCTATCTGGGACAGGGGTCCCTCCCCTCCACTTT.

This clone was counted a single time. DNA of the CDR3: TGTGCCAGCAGTCTTAGCGGGAACCTAGGTGAGCAGTACTTC. This translates into CASSLSGNLGEQYF. This chain connects TRBV11-3 to TRBJ2-7; 8 positions match TRBD2. J gave up 7 bases and V 6 bases, and 11 bases lay outside the gene matches. The V gene's germline CDR1 is SGHNT and CDR2 YENEEA. The CDR3 consists of 14 residues.

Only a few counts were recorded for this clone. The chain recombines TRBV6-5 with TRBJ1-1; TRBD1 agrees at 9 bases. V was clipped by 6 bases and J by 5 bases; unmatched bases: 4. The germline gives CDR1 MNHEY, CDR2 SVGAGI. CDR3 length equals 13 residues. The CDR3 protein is CASRWDRDTEAFF. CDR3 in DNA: TGTGCCAGCAGGTGGGACAGGGATACTGAAGCTTTCTTT.

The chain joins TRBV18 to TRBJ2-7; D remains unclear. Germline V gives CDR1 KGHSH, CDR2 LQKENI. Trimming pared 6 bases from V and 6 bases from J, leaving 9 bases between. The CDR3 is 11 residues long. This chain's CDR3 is CASSPDTEQYF. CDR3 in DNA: TGTGCCAGCTCCCCAGACACCGAGCAGTACTTC.